The 29 T cell receptor beta chains given below trace back to one sample, sequenced in a study of T-cell memory formation after mild COVID-19 (dated by TCRdb to the early 2020s). Libraries were built with 5' RACE. The instrument given in TCRdb is Illumina NovaSeq 6000. TCRdb reanalyzed the raw reads on its own, using fastp at Q25 for trimming and MiXCR for clone calling, and kept in-frame beta chains. Identical CDR3 protein sequences are pooled into one entry, listed with their most common genes and DNA. Here the sample has some 320,000 distinct CDR3 sequences; around 15% occur a single time. The top ten clonotypes cover 21% of the sample. Sequencing was done on a sample of PBMCs or a T cell subset sorted from them (not recorded which). The receptors originated from a young man who had mild COVID-19 (a few samples of this study predate the infection). The sample titles of this study are shuffled in the database, so cell type and time point are left out; the donor was told from shared clones.

This clonotype was recorded a few times. The V gene is TRBV5-4, the J gene TRBJ2-2; D not certain. This CDR3 spans 13 amino acids. Germline V CDR1 and CDR2: SGHNT, YYREEE (reference sequence). Trimming cost V 4 bases and J 5 bases, with 9 bases left between them. The CDR3 bases are TGTGCCAGCAGCCTCTTTGGGACCGGGGAGCTGTTTTTT. As protein: CASSLFGTGELFF. Full variable domain (outside the CDR3, taken from reference TRBV5-4 and TRBJ2-2): ETGVTQSPTHLIKTRGQQVTLRCSSQSGHNTVSWYQQALGQGPQFIFQYYREEENGRGNFPPRFSGLQFPNYSSELNVNALELDDSALYLCASSLFGTGELFFGEGSRLTVL.

This clonotype has only a few counts. The rearrangement uses TRBV5-1 and TRBJ1-2; D remains ambiguous. Germline values: CDR1 SGHRS, CDR2 YFSETQ. V was shortened by 4 bases and J by 4 bases, with 17 bases between the two germline ends. The CDR3 is 15 amino acids. CDR3 residues: CASSPSATAGYGYTF. The CDR3 DNA reads as TGCGCCAGCAGCCCCTCGGCAACAGCAGGCTATGGCTACACCTTC.

V usage is TRBV6-2 or TRBV6-3 and J usage is TRBJ1-5; 7 bases map to TRBD1. CDR1 and CDR2 from the germline V gene are MNHEY and SVGEGT. V lost 5 bases and J lost 9; bases outside the gene matches: 16. The CDR3 is 16 residues long. CDR3 sequence reads: CASSRSTGSPIPPQHF. DNA of the CDR3: TGTGCCAGCAGTCGGTCGACAGGGTCCCCTATACCGCCCCAGCATTTT.

J is TRBJ1-4 and V is TRBV6-5; possibly TRBD1 for D (5 bases). V lost 5 bases and J lost 7, with 17 bases in between. Germline loops: CDR1 MNHEY, CDR2 SVGAGI. CDR3 length equals 15 residues. The CDR3: CASSMSGAQGEKLFF. As DNA, the CDR3 is TGTGCCAGCAGTATGTCCGGGGCGCAGGGTGAAAAACTGTTTTTT.

This clonotype turned up a few times. The V and J genes are TRBV5-1 and TRBJ2-6, with D unclear. The CDR3 extends over 16 amino acids. Trimming took off 0 bases at V and 0 bases at J, with 7 bases between the two ends. CDR1 is SGHRS and CDR2 is YFSETQ in the germline V gene. The CDR3 DNA reads as TGCGCCAGCAGCTTGGCTTTAGGCTCTGGGGCCAACGTCCTGACTTTC. It translates to CASSLALGSGANVLTF. The whole variable domain, filled in from reference TRBV5-1 and TRBJ2-6, reads KAGVTQTPRYLIKTRGQQVTLSCSPISGHRSVSWYQQTPGQGLQFLFEYFSETQRNKGNFPGRFSGRQFSNSRSEMNVSTLELGDSALYLCASSLALGSGANVLTFGAGSRLTVL.

This clonotype was seen more than once but under ten times. The genes are TRBV5-1 and TRBJ1-4; D uncertain. The germline CDR1 and CDR2 sequences are SGHRS and YFSETQ. V was trimmed by 1 base and J by 3 bases, leaving 7 bases between them. The CDR3 loop spans 14 amino acids. This CDR3 reads CASSLSPANEKLFF. Written as DNA, the CDR3 is TGCGCCAGCAGCTTGAGTCCAGCTAATGAAAAACTGTTTTTT. Full variable domain (remainder filled in from reference TRBV5-1 and TRBJ1-4): KAGVTQTPRYLIKTRGQQVTLSCSPISGHRSVSWYQQTPGQGLQFLFEYFSETQRNKGNFPGRFSGRQFSNSRSEMNVSTLELGDSALYLCASSLSPANEKLFFGSGTQLSVL.

In its sample, this clonotype was seen a few times. The chain links TRBV3-1 to TRBJ2-7, with D perhaps matching TRBD2 (6 bases). Germline V gives CDR1 LGHDT, CDR2 YNNKEL (reference sequence). CDR3 length equals 14 residues. V lost 4 bases to trimming and J lost 2 bases, with 12 bases between them. Here the CDR3 reads CASSRGLDPYEQYV. CDR3 nucleotides: TGTGCCAGCAGCCGGGGACTGGACCCCTACGAGCAGTACGTC.

Ten or more counts support this clonotype. This chain connects TRBV6-6 to TRBJ1-4; the D is unclear. V was clipped by 2 bases and J by 8 bases, with 12 bases between them. The CDR3 contains 14 residues. CDR1 MNHNY and CDR2 SVGAGI come from the germline V gene (reference sequence). CDR3 coding DNA: TGTGCCAGCAGTTACAGGGATGGGGAGGAAAAACTGTTTTTT. Its translation: CASSYRDGEEKLFF.

In this sample, this clonotype turned up a few times. V and J are TRBV28 and TRBJ1-4; D ambiguous. Germline V CDR1 and CDR2: MDHEN, SYDVKM. The V and J ends lost 7 bases and 5 bases respectively, with 11 bases between them. The CDR3 length is 13 residues. CDR3 in amino acids: CASNIPGNEKLFF. The CDR3 DNA reads as TGTGCCAGCAATATCCCCGGCAATGAAAAACTGTTTTTT.

This clonotype was detected a few times. The rearrangement joins TRBV27 to TRBJ2-1; D is unclear. V shed 4 bases and J shed 4 bases, with 11 bases lying between them. CDR1 is MNHEY and CDR2 is SMNVEV in the germline V gene (reference sequence). CDR3 length: 14 amino acids. The CDR3 is CASSSYTKYNEQFF. The CDR3 DNA reads as TGTGCCAGCAGTTCCTATACTAAATACAATGAGCAGTTCTTC.

Many counts were recorded for this clonotype. V and J are TRBV5-5 and TRBJ1-6; D unresolved. There are 16 residues in the CDR3. CDR1 and CDR2 from the germline V gene are SGHKS and YYEKEE (reference sequence). Trimming removed 6 bases from V and 4 bases from J, with 17 bases in between. The CDR3: CASTPDIGRYNSPLHF. The DNA for the CDR3 is TGTGCCAGCACACCCGACATTGGCAGATATAATTCACCCCTCCACTTT.

The V gene is TRBV7-9, the J gene TRBJ2-3; D is unclear. Germline-derived CDR1 and CDR2 are SEHNR and FQNEAQ (reference sequence). V lost 4 bases, J lost 4 bases, and 6 bases lay in between. CDR3 length: 12 amino acids. The CDR3 region is CASSSKADTQYF. The CDR3 region has the DNA TGTGCCAGCAGCTCTAAGGCAGATACGCAGTATTTT.

Only a few counts were recorded for this clonotype. The chain carries TRBV5-1 and TRBJ2-1, with 7 bases matching TRBD2. The CDR3 spans 16 residues. Losses at the gene ends were 0 bases for V and 6 bases for J; bases not matched to a gene: 9. The germline V gene encodes CDR1 SGHRS and CDR2 YFSETQ. The CDR3 DNA follows: TGCGCCAGCAGCTTGGCGCCGGGGGGTGACTCCAATGAGCAGTTCTTC. Translation gives CASSLAPGGDSNEQFF.

This clonotype was picked up a small number of times. This chain uses TRBV18 with TRBJ1-2, with D unclear. The CDR3 sequence is 12 residues long. In germline, CDR1 is KGHSH, CDR2 LQKENI. V dropped 0 bases and J dropped 6 bases, with 5 bases sitting between them. The CDR3 loop is CASSPPGHGYTF. Here the CDR3 DNA reads TGTGCCAGCTCACCACCAGGGCATGGCTACACCTTC. Full variable domain (rest looked up from reference TRBV18 and TRBJ1-2): NAGVMQNPRHLVRRRGQEARLRCSPMKGHSHVYWYRQLPEEGLKFMVYLQKENIIDESGMPKERFSAEFPKEGPSILRIQQVVRGDSAAYFCASSPPGHGYTFGSGTRLTVV.

This clonotype turned up a few times. The V gene is TRBV12-3 or TRBV12-4, the J gene TRBJ1-5; weak D call: TRBD1 (5 bases). This CDR3 spans 14 amino acids. Trimming left V 8 bases short and J 0 bases short, with 11 bases between. This CDR3 reads CASDQGYSNQPQHF. DNA of the CDR3: TGTGCCAGCGACCAGGGCTATAGCAATCAGCCCCAGCATTTT.

This clonotype was detected ten times or more. The chain joins TRBV7-3 to TRBJ1-1; 7 bases are shared with TRBD1. The ends lost 5 bases at V and 4 bases at J; junction bases unmatched: 4. The germline V gene has CDR1 SGHTA and CDR2 FQGTGA. The CDR3 is made up of 13 amino acids. The CDR3 region has the DNA TGTGCCAGCAGCCCGGACAGGCGCACTGAAGCTTTCTTT. Its translation: CASSPDRRTEAFF.

The rearrangement uses TRBV4-1 and TRBJ2-2, with D possibly TRBD1 on 5 matching bases. The V gene's germline CDR1 is MGHRA and CDR2 YSYEKL. With 1 base removed from V and 6 bases from J, the gap between germline ends came to 12 bases. The CDR3 spans 15 residues. The CDR3 DNA reads TGCGCCAGCAGCCAAGTGCAGGAAGGGGCCGGGGAGCTGTTTTTT. Encoded protein: CASSQVQEGAGELFF.

This clonotype was seen a handful of times. This chain joins TRBV7-2 and TRBJ2-3, with 11 bases identical to TRBD2. With V trimmed by 5 bases and J by 3 bases, 13 bases remained unmatched. The CDR3 loop spans 18 amino acids. The germline CDR1 and CDR2 sequences are SGHTA and FQGNSA. In DNA form, the CDR3 reads TGTGCCAGCAGCCTAACTAGCGGGGGCTTCGACATTACAGATACGCAGTATTTT. Residues: CASSLTSGGFDITDTQYF.

The V call is TRBV29-1, the J call TRBJ1-1; D is undetermined. Germline V gene data show CDR1 as SQVTM and CDR2 as ANQGSEA. This CDR3 is 13 amino acids long. The V end was cut by 0 bases, the J end by 0 bases, with 5 bases between. The chain's CDR3 is CSVEEVMNTEAFF. The CDR3 DNA follows: TGCAGCGTTGAAGAGGTCATGAACACTGAAGCTTTCTTT.

In this sample, this clonotype turned up a few times. V and J are TRBV19 and TRBJ1-5, with 8 nucleotides matching TRBD1. Germline lookup yields CDR1 LNHDA and CDR2 SQIVND (reference sequence). This CDR3 has 14 residues. The J segment lost 4 bases and the V segment lost 9 bases, leaving 8 bases of the junction unmatched. CDR3 sequence (DNA): TGTGCCAGCCTTTACAGGGGGGGGAATCAGCCCCAGCATTTT. Its protein product is CASLYRGGNQPQHF. Full variable domain (outside the CDR3, taken from reference TRBV19 and TRBJ1-5): DGGITQSPKYLFRKEGQNVTLSCEQNLNHDAMYWYRQDPGQGLRLIYYSQIVNDFQKGDIAEGYSVSREKKESFPLTVTSAQKNPTAFYLCASLYRGGNQPQHFGDGTRLSIL.

This clonotype came up a few times. The chain recombines TRBV10-3 with TRBJ2-2, with TRBD1 matching over 10 bases. V shed 7 bases and J 3 bases; nucleotides not matched to a gene: 5. The germline V gene has CDR1 ENHRY and CDR2 SYGVKD. The CDR3 is 15 amino acids. CDR3: CAITPDRGYTGELFF. The CDR3 nucleotides are TGTGCCATCACCCCGGACAGGGGGTACACCGGGGAGCTGTTTTTT.

The J gene is TRBJ2-4, the V gene TRBV2, with D tentatively TRBD1 (6 bases). Germline V gene data show CDR1 as SNHLY and CDR2 as FYNNEI. V shed 11 bases and J shed 5 bases, with 13 bases lying between them. The CDR3 is 12 amino acids. The CDR3 DNA reads as TGTGCCTTACAGGGTTTGGAAAACATTCAGTACTTC. It yields the protein CALQGLENIQYF.

This clonotype was observed a handful of times. The chain recombines TRBV15 with TRBJ2-7; 8 bases are a match to TRBD1. From germline, CDR1 is LNHNV and CDR2 YYDKDF (reference sequence). Trimming cost V 0 bases and J 2 bases; bases outside gene matches: 9. The CDR3 has 17 residues. CDR3 nucleotides: TGTGCCACCAGCAGAGAACTTGGAGGACAGGGAGCCTACGAGCAGTACTTC. This gives the protein CATSRELGGQGAYEQYF.

The V call is TRBV4-1, the J call TRBJ1-1, with D possibly TRBD1 on 5 matching bases. The germline V gene has CDR1 MGHRA and CDR2 YSYEKL. CDR3 length: 16 amino acids. V was shortened by 3 bases and J by 0 bases, with 14 bases between the two germline ends. The CDR3 is CASSHAVGPMNTEAFF. The CDR3 region has the DNA TGCGCCAGCAGCCACGCGGTGGGACCTATGAACACTGAAGCTTTCTTT.

This clonotype was detected a few times. The chain couples TRBV29-1 to TRBJ1-1, with 10 bases identical to TRBD1. V dropped 1 base and J dropped 3; count of bases not matched to a gene: 5. CDR1 SQVTM and CDR2 ANQGSEA come from the germline V gene. This CDR3 is built from 15 residues. CDR3 DNA sequence: TGCAGCGTTGAAGGTGTGACAGGGGGCCACACTGAAGCTTTCTTT. It translates to CSVEGVTGGHTEAFF.

CDR3 region: CSVTGSVYEQYF. CDR3 in DNA: TGCAGCGTCACAGGGTCCGTCTACGAGCAGTACTTC. This sequence joins TRBV29-1 and TRBJ2-7; D is possibly TRBD1 (6 bases). The CDR3 is 12 residues long. The V and J ends lost 6 bases and 3 bases respectively, with 12 bases between them. The V gene's germline CDR1 is SQVTM and CDR2 ANQGSEA.

This clonotype was picked up a small number of times. The rearrangement joins TRBV12-5 to TRBJ1-2; no firm D call. CDR1 is LGHNT, CDR2 FRNRAP, per germline. Trimming removed 2 bases at V and 3 bases at J, with 4 bases between. The CDR3 has 12 amino acids. The CDR3 protein is CASGLMDYGYTF. CDR3 coding DNA: TGTGCTAGTGGTTTGATGGACTATGGCTACACCTTC. The full variable domain, rest sourced from reference TRBV12-5 and TRBJ1-2, is DARVTQTPRHKVTEMGQEVTMRCQPILGHNTVFWYRQTMMQGLELLAYFRNRAPLDDSGMPKDRFSAEMPDATLATLKIQPSEPRDSAVYFCASGLMDYGYTFGSGTRLTVV.

This clonotype was counted only a few times. The chain links TRBV7-2 to TRBJ2-1; D unclear. This CDR3 region has 13 residues. V gave up 5 bases and J gave up 7 bases, with 12 bases separating them. The germline gives CDR1 SGHTA, CDR2 FQGNSA. DNA for the CDR3: TGTGCCAGCAGCACACGAGCAGGAAATGAGCAGTTCTTC. It is translated as CASSTRAGNEQFF. The complete variable domain, with remaining parts taken from reference TRBV7-2 and TRBJ2-1, reads GAGVSQSPSNKVTEKGKDVELRCDPISGHTALYWYRQSLGQGLEFLIYFQGNSAPDKSGLPSDRFSAERTGGSVSTLTIQRTQQEDSAVYLCASSTRAGNEQFFGPGTRLTVL.

This clonotype appeared a few times. The J gene is TRBJ1-1, the V gene TRBV4-3; possible D gene TRBD1, 6 bases. CDR3 length: 14 amino acids. In germline, CDR1 is LGHNA, CDR2 YSLEER. The V end was cut by 1 base, the J end by 6 bases, with 12 bases between. The CDR3 nucleotides are TGCGCCAGCAGCCAAGGGGGGCAGGGCCCTGAAGCTTTCTTT. It yields the protein CASSQGGQGPEAFF.